Presented here are 24 T cell receptor beta chains from one specimen sequenced in a study of post-analysis software for immune sequencing data. These TCRs' antigens remain unknown. Notes on the study in general: Patients had higher frequencies than controls of roughly five TRBV segments, including TRBV5-6, TRBV5-1 and TRBV20-1.

cDNA libraries of TCR beta carried unique molecular identifiers. Via MiXCR, TCRdb re-called the PCR reads, giving one row per CDR3 protein. The sample includes roughly 650,000 distinct CDR3 sequences, 59% of them seen just once. Sample: blood. The receptors were sampled from a girl aged 2 to 9 with multiple sclerosis.

The chain employs TRBV6-2 or TRBV6-3 and TRBJ1-5, with 8 nucleotides matching TRBD1. This CDR3 region has 16 residues. Germline values: CDR1 MNHEY, CDR2 SVGEGT. V gave up 0 bases and J gave up 7 bases; unmatched junction bases: 8. The CDR3 is CASSYSGRGRRQPQHF. CDR3 bases: TGTGCCAGCAGTTACTCGGGCAGGGGGCGTCGCCAGCCCCAGCATTTT.

J is TRBJ2-5 and V is TRBV24-1, with D tentatively TRBD1 (6 bases). The germline gives CDR1 KGHDR, CDR2 SFDVKD. This CDR3 spans 15 amino acids. Trimming took 4 bases from V and 6 from J, leaving 17 bases between them. CDR3 region: CATSDPNSGVQTQYF. For the CDR3, the DNA is TGTGCCACCAGTGACCCCAACTCAGGGGTACAGACCCAGTACTTC.

The sample holds many counts of this clonotype. This chain uses TRBV29-1 with TRBJ2-1; TRBD1 agrees at 9 bases. With 3 bases clipped from V and 3 bases from J, the junction kept 9 bases outside the gene matches. The germline CDR1 and CDR2 sequences are SQVTM and ANQGSEA. This CDR3 spans 16 amino acids. The CDR3 sequence: CSVEGEWTGDYNEQFF. DNA of the CDR3: TGCAGCGTTGAGGGGGAGTGGACAGGGGACTACAATGAGCAGTTCTTC.

The chain combines TRBV7-3 with TRBJ1-1, with D possibly being TRBD1 (5 bases). Looked up from germline, CDR1 is SGHTA and CDR2 is FQGTGA. Trimming removed 6 bases from V and 2 bases from J, with 13 bases in between. This CDR3 has 14 amino acids. CDR3 in amino acids: CASRAWGDNTEAFF. CDR3 nucleotides: TGTGCCAGCAGAGCCTGGGGGGACAACACTGAAGCTTTCTTT.

The chain combines TRBV27 with TRBJ2-7, with D tentatively TRBD2 (6 bases). This CDR3 region has 13 residues. Trimming removed 10 bases from V and 2 bases from J, with 15 bases in between. Germline-derived CDR1 and CDR2 are MNHEY and SMNVEV (reference sequence). CDR3 sequence: CATSPASAYEQYF. CDR3 in DNA: TGTGCCACATCCCCGGCTAGCGCCTACGAGCAGTACTTC.

The chain has TRBV4-3 and TRBJ2-1, with D unclear. Germline V CDR1 and CDR2: LGHNA, YSLEER. The CDR3 has 14 amino acids. V lost 0 bases to trimming and J lost 7 bases, with 10 bases between them. The CDR3 spells CASSQDLGQNEQFF. The DNA of the CDR3 is TGCGCCAGCAGCCAAGATCTGGGTCAAAATGAGCAGTTCTTC.

This clonotype showed up just once. The chain joins TRBV12-3 or TRBV12-4 to TRBJ1-2; TRBD1 matches 8 bases. The CDR3 contains 15 residues. V gave up 4 bases and J gave up 7 bases; unmatched junction bases: 11. CDR3 in DNA: TGTGCCAGCAGTTCAATAGGACAGGGCACCTGTGGCTACACCTTC. It codes for CASSSIGQGTCGYTF.

The genes are TRBV6-1 and TRBJ1-2; perhaps TRBD1 as D (6 bases). Germline loops: CDR1 MNHNS, CDR2 SASEGT. Trimming pared 4 bases from V and 5 bases from J, leaving 17 bases between. The CDR3 runs to 15 residues. CDR3 DNA: TGTGCCAGCAGTGCGGTATCCCTTCAGGGGTATGGCTACACCTTC. Translation: CASSAVSLQGYGYTF.

This chain connects TRBV4-1 to TRBJ2-1, with D maybe TRBD2 (6 bases). There are 16 residues in the CDR3. Per the germline V gene, CDR1 is MGHRA and CDR2 is YSYEKL. The ends were cut back, 1 base at V and 0 bases at J, with 10 bases in the middle. The CDR3 nucleotides read TGCGCCAGCAGCCAAGGGGCGGGGAGCTCCTACAATGAGCAGTTCTTC. Translating it yields CASSQGAGSSYNEQFF.

In this sample, this clonotype turned up once. J is TRBJ2-7 and V is TRBV9; tentative D call: TRBD1 (6 bases). CDR3 length equals 15 residues. Between the trimmed V and J ends, which lost 0 bases and 1 base, there was a span of 11 bases. Germline V CDR1 and CDR2: SGDLS, YYNGEE. The CDR3 DNA reads as TGTGCCAGCAGCGTAGGGACAGTGCTTTCCTACGAGCAGTACTTC. This sequence encodes CASSVGTVLSYEQYF.

V usage is TRBV5-1 and J usage is TRBJ2-7; D not certain. The V and J ends lost 5 bases and 2 bases respectively, with 11 bases between them. The CDR3 contains 13 residues. Germline V CDR1 and CDR2: SGHRS, YFSETQ. The CDR3 spells CASRIVGAYEQYF. In DNA form, the CDR3 reads TGCGCCAGCAGAATAGTGGGCGCCTACGAGCAGTACTTC.

The chain recombines TRBV7-2 with TRBJ1-2; TRBD1 matches at 9 bases. V lost 4 bases, J lost 3 bases, and 6 bases stayed unmatched. Per germline, CDR1 SGHTA and CDR2 FQGNSA. CDR3 size: 15 residues. CDR3 coding DNA: TGTGCCAGCAGCTCACAGGGGGCGGATTACTATGGCTACACCTTC. Encoded protein: CASSSQGADYYGYTF.

The chain recombines TRBV15 with TRBJ1-1; TRBD1 is a possible D gene (6 bases). The CDR3 runs 14 residues. The V gene's germline CDR1 is LNHNV and CDR2 YYDKDF (reference sequence). V gave up 2 bases and J gave up 1 base, with 8 bases separating them. The CDR3 loop reads CATSRPTGNTEAFF. The CDR3, as DNA: TGTGCCACCAGCAGACCGACAGGGAACACTGAAGCTTTCTTT.

This clonotype was seen a few times. The chain joins TRBV5-6 to TRBJ1-2; no clear D. Germline lookup yields CDR1 SGHDT and CDR2 YYEEEE. The V end lost 0 bases, the J end lost 4 bases, and 13 bases lay between the germline ends. The CDR3 length is 15 residues. The CDR3 DNA is TGTGCCAGCAGCTTGGGGACGGACTACACCTATGGCTACACCTTC. Translated: CASSLGTDYTYGYTF. The full variable domain, in which reference TRBV5-6 and TRBJ1-2 provide the parts outside the CDR3, is DAGVTQSPTHLIKTRGQQVTLRCSPKSGHDTVSWYQQALGQGPQFIFQYYEEEERQRGNFPDRFSGHQFPNYSSELNVNALLLGDSALYLCASSLGTDYTYGYTFGSGTRLTVV.

There are a few counts of this clonotype. The V gene is TRBV20-1, the J gene TRBJ2-5; 10 bases are a match to TRBD2. The V gene's germline CDR1 is DFQATT and CDR2 SNEGSKA (reference sequence). Trimming at V came to 3 bases and at J to 5 bases, leaving 6 bases not matched to a gene. The CDR3 is 14 residues long. CDR3 residues: CSARSLAGVETQYF. CDR3 nucleotide sequence: TGCAGTGCTAGGTCCCTAGCGGGAGTCGAGACCCAGTACTTC.

The chain recombines TRBV15 with TRBJ2-4; no definite D call. The J call may be mistaken, given a closer DNA end match to TRBJ2-5. CDR1 is LNHNV and CDR2 is YYDKDF in the germline V gene (reference sequence). The CDR3 covers 13 residues. The CDR3 bases are TGTGCCACCAGCGTACGGGTTCAAGAGACCCAGTACTTC. Residues: CATSVRVQETQYF.

The chain carries TRBV4-1 and TRBJ1-4; maybe TRBD1 (6 bases). CDR1 is MGHRA and CDR2 is YSYEKL in the germline V gene. The CDR3 has 16 residues. The V end lost 0 bases, the J end lost 11 bases, and 19 bases lay between the germline ends. The CDR3 nucleotides read TGCGCCAGCAGCCAAGATTGGACAGCCCGGAGGAGGAAACTGTTTTTT. This gives the protein CASSQDWTARRRKLFF.

The rearrangement links TRBV29-1 to TRBJ1-1, with 8 bases lining up with TRBD1. V lost 4 bases to trimming and J lost 5 bases; unmatched junction nucleotides: 9. The CDR3 consists of 14 residues. CDR1 is SQVTM and CDR2 is ANQGSEA in the germline V gene. CDR3 protein: CSVGLQGGRTEAFF. For the CDR3, the DNA is TGCAGCGTTGGGTTACAGGGGGGTAGGACTGAAGCTTTCTTT.

The rearrangement uses TRBV10-3 and TRBJ2-3, with D possibly TRBD2 on 5 matching bases. The V end lost 10 bases, the J end lost 6 bases, and 8 bases lay between the germline ends. CDR3 length: 10 amino acids. Germline V gene sequence: CDR1 ENHRY, CDR2 SYGVKD. This CDR3 reads CATTGDTQYF. CDR3 coding DNA: TGTGCCACAACGGGGGATACGCAGTATTTT.

The chain is built from TRBV27 and TRBJ2-4; the D gene is possibly TRBD2 (6 bases). The closer fit of TRBJ2-7 to the DNA end suggests the J call may be wrong. Germline lookup yields CDR1 MNHEY and CDR2 SMNVEV (reference sequence). The CDR3 has 14 residues. The CDR3 bases are TGTGCCAGCAGCCCCTCCGGGGGAGCACCCGAGCAGTACTTC. Its protein product is CASSPSGGAPEQYF.

The chain is built from TRBV7-2 and TRBJ2-1; weak D call: TRBD2 (7 bases). Germline-derived CDR1 and CDR2 are SGHTA and FQGNSA. The CDR3 sequence is 15 residues long. The V and J ends lost 3 bases and 5 bases respectively, with 14 bases between them. The CDR3 DNA reads as TGTGCCAGCAGCTTTAAGGGGGGGGACCACAATGAGCAGTTCTTC. Its translation: CASSFKGGDHNEQFF.

This clonotype was counted between two and nine times. The chain combines TRBV4-3 with TRBJ1-2; the match to TRBD1 covers 7 bases. With 0 bases clipped from V and 2 bases from J, the junction kept 6 bases outside the gene matches. This CDR3 region has 16 residues. Looked up from germline, CDR1 is LGHNA and CDR2 is YSLEER. The CDR3 reads CASSQDPRGLNYGYTF. The CDR3 DNA is TGCGCCAGCAGCCAAGATCCGAGGGGGCTGAACTATGGCTACACCTTC.

The chain couples TRBV29-1 to TRBJ2-1, with TRBD1 matching 9 bases. J gave up 5 bases and V 7 bases, and 9 bases lay outside the gene matches. This CDR3 is built from 14 residues. Per germline, CDR1 SQVTM and CDR2 ANQGSEA. CDR3 sequence: CSAAGTGHNNEQFF. CDR3 nucleotides: TGCAGCGCAGCCGGGACAGGGCATAACAATGAGCAGTTCTTC.

The gene calls are TRBV4-1 and TRBJ2-1; D possibly corresponds to TRBD2 (6 bases). CDR1 and CDR2 from the germline V gene are MGHRA and YSYEKL. V gave up 1 base and J gave up 11 bases, with 9 bases separating them. There are 12 residues in the CDR3. The CDR3 here is CASSQVAGKQFF. CDR3 DNA: TGCGCCAGCAGCCAAGTGGCGGGGAAGCAGTTCTTC.